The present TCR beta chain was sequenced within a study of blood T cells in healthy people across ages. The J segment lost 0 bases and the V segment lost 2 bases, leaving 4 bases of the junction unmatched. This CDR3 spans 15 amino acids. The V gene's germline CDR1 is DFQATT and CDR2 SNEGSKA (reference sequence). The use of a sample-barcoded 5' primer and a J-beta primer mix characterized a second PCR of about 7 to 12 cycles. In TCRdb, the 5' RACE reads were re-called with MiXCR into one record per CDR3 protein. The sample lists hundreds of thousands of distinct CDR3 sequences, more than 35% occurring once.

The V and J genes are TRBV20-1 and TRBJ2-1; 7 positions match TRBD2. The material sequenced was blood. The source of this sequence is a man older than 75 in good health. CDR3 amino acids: CSARSLAVSYNEQFF. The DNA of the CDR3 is TGCAGTGCTAGATCCCTAGCGGTCTCCTACAATGAGCAGTTCTTC.